This T cell receptor beta chain was profiled in a study of response to subunit inactivated influenza vaccine. Via MiXCR, TCRdb re-called the RT-PCR reads, giving one row per CDR3 protein. This table has some 600,000 distinct CDR3 sequences, 14% appearing once. Sequenced material: PBMCs from blood, taken approximately 15 days before vaccination. The clonotype was recovered from a man between 50 and 59 years old who received an inactivated influenza vaccine.

The DNA for the CDR3 is TGCGCCAGCAGCCCCCTCCGACGGACAACTAATGAAAAACTGTTTTTT. Translation gives CASSPLRRTTNEKLFF. The V gene is TRBV4-1, the J gene TRBJ1-4; no clear D. CDR1 is MGHRA and CDR2 is YSYEKL in the germline V gene. V shed 4 bases and J shed 0 bases, with 12 bases lying between them. The length of the CDR3 is 16 residues.